This note documents a single T cell receptor (beta chain) sequence. Its antigen remains unknown. The CDR3 is 14 residues long. Trimming stripped 3 bases from V and 8 bases from J, with 14 bases between. This sample was taken from a study of identical twins. Findings and limits, study-wide: Out-of-frame TCR alpha sharing in monozygotic twins exceeded recombination model predictions.

One entry per CDR3 protein results from TCRdb running MiXCR on the 5' RACE reads. This sample has about 690,000 distinct CDR3 sequences, with less than 25% found just once. The same data also contributed to another study, on T cells expressing NK-cell markers.

Specimen: PBMCs. The chain combines TRBV12-3 or TRBV12-4 with TRBJ2-1, with D hard to call. This sequence originates from a woman aged 18-35 years in good health. DNA of the CDR3: TGTGCCAGCAGTTTCGGTAGGGTCTTGGATGAGCAGTTCTTC. It is translated as CASSFGRVLDEQFF.